A selection of T cell receptor beta chains follows, all from one sample in a study of blood T cell repertoires in COVID-19. The assay was immunoSEQ multiplex PCR, and TCRdb's table has in-frame clones only and misses some. The sample lists 170,000 or so clones; around 80% were seen once. Sequences were obtained from peripheral blood. The origin of the receptors is a woman aged 60-70 years with acute or convalescent COVID-19. Each CDR3 is given with its conserved first and last residue. A D gene is named only where the DNA matches it firmly. Clone size is given for some rows only: seen once, a few or many times, or a class if the clone is expanded.

TRBJ2-3 NA TRBD1 TRBV3-1/TRBV3-2 CASSPLGDRATDTQYF TGTGCCAGCAGCCCCCTTGGGGACAGGGCCACAGATACGCAGTATTTT
TRBJ2-5 NA NA TRBV7-8 CASSSGHWETQYF TGTGCCAGCAGCTCGGGACATTGGGAGACCCAGTACTTC
TRBJ1-1 NA NA TRBV5-4 CASSFQGMDTEAFF TGTGCCAGCAGCTTTCAGGGGATGGACACTGAAGCTTTCTTT
TRBJ1-5 NA TRBD1 TRBV2 CASSEGQGYQPQHF TGTGCCAGCAGTGAGGGACAGGGATATCAGCCCCAGCATTTT
TRBJ2-1 NA TRBD1 TRBV9 CASSVSGQMSSYNEQFF TGTGCCAGCAGCGTCTCGGGACAGATGAGCTCCTACAATGAGCAGTTCTTC
TRBJ1-2 NA NA TRBV30 CAGSPPGYGYTF TGTGCCGGTAGTCCACCAGGCTATGGCTACACCTTC
TRBJ1-3 NA NA TRBV18 CASSQGYGNTIYF TGTGCCAGCTCACAGGGGTACGGAAACACCATATATTTT
TRBJ2-5 NA NA TRBV6-2/TRBV6-3 CASSLPEGPETQYF TGTGCCAGCAGCCTTCCAGAGGGTCCAGAGACCCAGTACTTC
TRBJ1-4 NA NA TRBV29-1 CSVGSRGSTNEKLFF TGCAGCGTCGGTAGCCGGGGTTCAACTAATGAAAAACTGTTTTTT
TRBJ2-5 NA TRBD1 TRBV5-1 CASSLGQGRETQYF TGCGCCAGCAGCTTGGGACAGGGTCGAGAGACCCAGTACTTC
TRBJ2-4 few NA TRBV2 CASRRGLDLAKNIQYF TGTGCCAGCAGGAGAGGGCTAGACTTAGCCAAAAACATTCAGTACTTC
TRBJ1-2 NA TRBD1 TRBV27 CASSLYYQGGDYGYTF TGTGCCAGCAGTTTATATTATCAGGGGGGCGACTATGGCTACACCTTC
TRBJ1-2 few TRBD1 TRBV29-1 CSATDRANGYTF TGCAGCGCTACGGACAGGGCGAATGGCTACACCTTC
TRBJ1-2 NA NA TRBV11-2 CASSRGTYGYTF TGTGCCAGCAGCCGCGGGACCTATGGCTACACCTTC
TRBJ2-3 NA NA TRBV5-1 CASGGATDTQYF TGCGCCAGCGGGGGGGCTACAGATACGCAGTATTTT
TRBJ1-3 NA TRBD1 TRBV9 CASSGGQGTGGHTIYF TGTGCCAGCAGCGGGGGACAGGGAACGGGTGGACACACCATATATTTT
TRBJ2-1 NA TRBD2 TRBV5-6 CASSLAGGPQNEQFF TGTGCCAGCAGCCTAGCGGGGGGGCCACAGAATGAGCAGTTCTTC
TRBJ1-2 NA TRBD1 TRBV24-1 CATSQTGHKDGYTF TGTGCCACCAGTCAGACAGGGCACAAGGATGGCTACACCTTC
TRBJ2-5 NA NA TRBV18 CASSVILQETQYF TGTGCCAGCTCAGTAATTTTACAAGAGACCCAGTACTTC
TRBJ1-1 many NA TRBV7-2 CASSLGGGDQAFF TGTGCCAGCAGCTTAGGAGGCGGAGATCAAGCTTTCTTT
TRBJ1-3 NA TRBD1 TRBV19 CASKGQSSGNTIYF TGTGCCAGCAAGGGACAGTCCTCTGGAAACACCATATATTTT
TRBJ2-7 NA NA TRBV19 CASSMQGRDEQYF TGTGCCAGTAGTATGCAGGGGCGCGACGAGCAGTACTTC
TRBJ2-5 NA TRBD2 TRBV4-1 CASSRETGRETQYF TGCGCCAGCAGCCGCGAGACCGGGAGGGAGACCCAGTACTTC
TRBJ1-2 NA NA TRBV6-5 CASSPGQYGYTF TGTGCCAGCAGCCCAGGGCAGTATGGCTACACCTTC
TRBJ2-7 NA NA TRBV20-1 CSASLQGLYEQYF TGCAGTGCTAGTTTGCAGGGCCTCTACGAGCAGTACTTC
TRBJ1-2 NA NA TRBV6-2/TRBV6-3 CASSARGGYTF TGTGCCAGCAGTGCCCGGGGTGGCTACACCTTC
TRBJ1-2 NA NA TRBV5-1 CASSSGGAGYGYTF TGCGCCAGCAGCTCGGGCGGGGCAGGGTATGGCTACACCTTC
TRBJ2-7 NA NA TRBV30 CAWSVHSYEQYF TGTGCCTGGAGTGTACATTCCTACGAGCAGTACTTC
TRBJ1-2 few NA TRBV11-2 CASSARGDYGYTF TGTGCCAGCAGCGCCCGGGGTGACTATGGCTACACCTTC
TRBJ2-7 NA NA TRBV7-3 CASSLMGQSEQYF TGTGCCAGCAGCTTAATGGGACAATCCGAGCAGTACTTC
TRBJ2-6 NA NA TRBV7-2 CASSLPTGANVLTF TGTGCCAGCAGCTTACCCACTGGGGCCAACGTCCTGACTTTC
TRBJ1-2 NA TRBD1 TRBV5-1 CASSSDGTDYGYTF TGCGCCAGCAGCTCAGACGGGACAGACTATGGCTACACCTTC
TRBJ1-4 once NA TRBV7-2 CASSLVGVPNEKLFF TGTGCCAGCAGCTTAGTAGGGGTACCCAATGAAAAACTGTTTTTT
TRBJ2-7 NA NA TRBV21-1 CASSTFKGSSYEQYF TGTGCCAGCAGCACCTTTAAAGGGAGCTCCTACGAGCAGTACTTC
TRBJ1-2 NA NA TRBV25-1 CASSEHIPPGDVGYTF TGTGCCAGCAGTGAACATATCCCACCGGGGGATGTTGGCTACACCTTC
TRBJ2-3 NA NA TRBV5-1 CASSLASDGASTDTQYF TGCGCCAGCAGCTTGGCCAGCGACGGAGCTAGCACAGATACGCAGTATTTT
TRBJ2-7 NA TRBD2 TRBV7-2 CASSKTSGGTYEQYF TGTGCCAGCAGCAAGACTAGCGGGGGCACCTACGAGCAGTACTTC
TRBJ2-4 NA TRBD2 TRBV5-4 CASSLMSSGGAINIQYF TGTGCCAGCAGCTTGATGTCTAGCGGGGGAGCAATAAACATTCAGTACTTC
TRBJ1-2 NA NA TRBV4-1 CASSQVRAANYGYTF TGCGCCAGCAGCCAAGTCAGGGCTGCTAACTATGGCTACACCTTC
TRBJ2-3 NA TRBD2 TRBV6-4 CASSVSGAEDTQYF TGTGCCAGCAGTGTTAGCGGGGCTGAAGATACGCAGTATTTT
TRBJ2-5 NA NA TRBV5-4 CASSWVGLQETQYF TGTGCCAGCAGCTGGGTGGGCCTCCAAGAGACCCAGTACTTC
TRBJ2-7 NA NA TRBV7-2 CASSLAVGRDEQYF TGTGCCAGCAGCTTAGCGGTGGGGCGCGACGAGCAGTACTTC
TRBJ2-2 NA NA TRBV6-5 CASRRTGTNTGELFF TGTGCCAGCAGAAGGACTGGCACGAACACCGGGGAGCTGTTTTTT
TRBJ1-1 NA NA TRBV12-3/TRBV12-4 CASRTQGDTEAFF TGTGCCAGCAGGACACAGGGTGACACTGAAGCTTTCTTT
TRBJ2-6 NA NA TRBV27 CASSLWSSGANVLTF TGTGCCAGCAGTTTATGGAGCTCTGGGGCCAACGTCCTGACTTTC
TRBJ1-2 NA NA TRBV16 CASSQSTVRPGYTF TGTGCCAGCAGCCAATCCACAGTCCGCCCCGGCTACACCTTC
TRBJ2-5 NA NA TRBV5-1 CASSSRGGYQETQYF TGCGCCAGCAGCTCAAGGGGGGGGTACCAAGAGACCCAGTACTTC
TRBJ1-2 NA NA TRBV13 CASSRRDIYGYTF TGTGCCAGCAGCCGCCGGGACATTTATGGCTACACCTTC
TRBJ2-5 NA NA TRBV18 CASSPLDVRGDQETQYF TGTGCCAGCTCCCCGCTGGATGTCAGGGGTGATCAAGAGACCCAGTACTTC